Included here is one TCR beta chain sequence, with context. Its antigen is not known. This sample's TCRbeta library carried unique molecular identifier barcodes. TCRdb fed the PCR reads into MiXCR, producing one record per CDR3 protein. The profile shows roughly 500,000 distinct CDR3 sequences, more than 9% of them singletons. The sample originates from a study of T-cell reconstitution after alpha-beta-depleted transplantation in children. CDR3 length equals 19 residues. V was clipped by 2 bases and J by 6 bases; unmatched bases: 24. CDR1 is DFQATT and CDR2 is SNEGSKA in the germline V gene (reference sequence). The study, taken as a whole, reports: Several hundred expanded graft clones reportedly supplied alpha-beta T cells about two months after transplant.

The specimen was PBMCs, collected before TCRalphabeta/CD19-depleted stem cell transplant. The receptor's source is a child aged 2 to 15 with inherited bone marrow failure, due to receive a stem cell transplant. The chain combines TRBV20-1 with TRBJ2-7, with 8 bases fitting TRBD2. This CDR3 is CSARRVPGGGARSWSEQYF. The CDR3 DNA sequence: TGCAGTGCTAGACGGGTACCGGGGGGGGGCGCGAGAAGTTGGTCCGAGCAGTACTTC.